This T cell receptor (beta chain) was captured by sequencing in a study of blood T cell repertoires in COVID-19. About the research overall: Donors in the United States, Italy and Spain gave samples during acute or convalescent COVID-19. PBMCs, B-cell-depleted T cells, or T cells were the source of the cDNA or gDNA that made up the material.

This clone was seen a few times. Trimming pared 2 bases from V and 7 bases from J, leaving 9 bases between. From germline, CDR1 is KGHSH and CDR2 LQKENI. This CDR3 has 13 residues. Authors' analysis steps: The authors estimated nucleated cell counts from reference gene primer amplification. Clones were read by immunoSEQ multiplex PCR, and TCRdb kept only the in-frame ones, dropping some. V, J and clone size are taken as reported in that table, and D and trimming were inferred from the DNA itself. The table includes about 140,000 clones, 80% to 90% detected once. This chain joins TRBV18 and TRBJ1-5; no reliable D call. The sequence was collected from a man aged 50-60 years with active COVID-19. Input material: peripheral blood. The CDR3 region is CASSPSLVQPQHF. The CDR3 nucleotides read TGTGCCAGCTCACCAAGCCTTGTCCAGCCCCAGCATTTT.